This TCR beta chain was recorded in a study of blood T cell repertoires in COVID-19. For the study at large: Researchers got acute and convalescent COVID-19 samples from the United States, Italy and Spain.

Original processing methods: Amplifying reference gene primers gave estimates of nucleated cell counts. Method: immunoSEQ multiplex PCR; TCRdb's copy keeps in-frame clones and lacks some. That table is the source of V, J and clone size, and D and trimming were worked out from the DNA. The sample lists about 26,000 clones, about 71% occurring once. This clone was picked up a small number of times. Germline V gives CDR1 KGHSH, CDR2 LQKENI. The CDR3 runs to 16 residues. The junction had 5 bases not matched to a gene; V was cut back by 3 bases and J by 4 bases. The chain employs TRBV18 and TRBJ2-1; 11 bases fit TRBD2. Sequencing input: peripheral blood. This sequence originates from a man aged 55 to 70 with active or convalescent COVID-19. The CDR3 region is CASSPPGTSGYNEQFF. CDR3 DNA sequence: TGTGCCAGCTCACCCCCCGGGACTAGCGGTTACAATGAGCAGTTCTTC.